The count of the clone carrying this TCR beta chain is one. The target antigen is unknown. This sample includes further DNA sequences coding for the same CDR3. This entry comes from a study of shared clonotypes between healthy human individuals. Sequencing was performed with immunoSEQ multiplex PCR; in TCRdb, only in-frame clones are kept and a portion is missing. This repertoire shows about 380,000 clones, around 96% found once; its top ten account for approximately 0.32%. Between the trimmed V and J ends, which lost 0 bases and 7 bases, there was a span of 1 base. The CDR3 length is 10 residues. CDR1 and CDR2 (germline): GTSNPN, SVGIG (reference sequence). Broader study findings: Though the depth was large, rarefaction showed that sorted-subset sequencing was incomplete. Having only a few donors restricted how much genetic and exposure-history diversity was captured.

This chain connects TRBV30 to TRBJ2-1; D is undetermined. Material for sequencing was memory CD8+ T cells sorted from blood. The subset was: CD45RO+ cells pooled with CCR7-negative TemRA cells. The origin of this receptor is a man between 25 and 39 years old in good health. CDR3 amino acids: CAWSVNEQFF. CDR3 DNA sequence: TGTGCCTGGAGTGTAAATGAGCAGTTCTTC.